This T cell receptor beta chain was identified during a study of monozygotic twins with inflammatory bowel disease. Study conclusions and caveats: Results did not support any single strong IBD-associated signal or clonotype.

For each CDR3 protein, TCRdb gives one entry from its re-call of the 5' RACE reads, without DNA. Its table records 150,000 or so distinct CDR3 sequences. The CDR3 contains 15 residues. The V gene's germline CDR1 is SGHRS and CDR2 YFSETQ. As concerns this clonotype: No antigen is known for it.

The sequence came from a human donor with ulcerative colitis or Crohn's disease, or a healthy co-twin of an affected twin (not recorded which). The chain uses TRBV5-1 and TRBJ2-7; TCRdb picks TRBD2, but there is no DNA to check that call. The sequenced material came from blood. This CDR3 reads CASSHLAGDSYEQYF.